Following are 27 T cell receptor beta chains from one sample sequenced in a study of metastatic and nonmetastatic thyroid tumors. MiXCR was used by TCRdb to re-call the PCR reads. Of about 11,000 clones in the sample, approximately 29% were seen once. Prior to thyroid surgery, none of the patients had received any treatment. Input material: tumor tissue. Receptors originate from a female donor with papillary thyroid cancer or a benign thyroid nodule (not recorded which). Some clones in this sample may be carry-over from other donors' samples.

This clone was seen at least ten times. As DNA, the CDR3 is TGCGCCAGCAGCCGCAAGCGGGGGGACTACAATGAGCAGTTCTTC. The encoded protein is CASSRKRGDYNEQFF. V gene TRBV5-1 combines with J gene TRBJ2-1; 9 bases agree with TRBD2. With V trimmed by 4 bases and J by 3 bases, 5 bases remained unmatched. CDR1 is SGHRS and CDR2 is YFSETQ in the germline V gene. CDR3 size: 15 residues.

This chain joins TRBV28 and TRBJ2-1, with unresolved D. The CDR3 extends over 13 amino acids. The germline V gene encodes CDR1 MDHEN and CDR2 SYDVKM. Between the trimmed V and J ends, which lost 6 bases and 5 bases, there was a span of 11 bases. The CDR3 region is CASRDIRDNEQFF. The CDR3 coding sequence is TGTGCCAGCAGGGATATCCGGGACAATGAGCAGTTCTTC.

This clone was seen many times. The chain uses TRBV18 and TRBJ1-5; D gene ambiguous. Germline loops: CDR1 KGHSH, CDR2 LQKENI. V lost 6 bases and J 2 bases, leaving 11 bases between the germline ends. The CDR3 is 14 amino acids. The CDR3 nucleotides read TGTGCCAGCTCGCCCAATGGGGGCAATCAGCCCCAGCATTTT. Encoded protein: CASSPNGGNQPQHF.

This clone has a count of ten or more. The rearrangement uses TRBV3-1 and TRBJ2-3, with D perhaps matching TRBD1 or TRBD2 (6 bases each). This CDR3 region has 15 residues. Per the germline V gene, CDR1 is LGHDT and CDR2 is YNNKEL (reference sequence). Trimming removed 3 bases from V and 3 bases from J, with 13 bases in between. CDR3 loop: CASSHQGRSTDTQYF. CDR3 sequence (DNA): TGTGCCAGCAGCCACCAGGGGAGGTCAACAGATACGCAGTATTTT.

The chain combines TRBV20-1 with TRBJ2-5, with a tentative D call TRBD2 (6 bases). There are 13 residues in the CDR3. Trimming removed 1 base from V and 6 bases from J, with 12 bases in between. From germline, CDR1 is DFQATT and CDR2 SNEGSKA (reference sequence). The DNA for the CDR3 is TGCAGTGCTAGAGTACCCCTAGCGCAGACCCAGTACTTC. This gives the protein CSARVPLAQTQYF.

The chain links TRBV7-9 to TRBJ1-2; D is possibly TRBD1 (5 bases). The CDR3 runs to 12 residues. V was pared by 5 bases and J by 6 bases, with 10 bases between. Per germline, CDR1 SEHNR and CDR2 FQNEAQ (reference sequence). Written as DNA, the CDR3 is TGTGCCAGCAGCGACAGTCAAAATGGCTACACCTTC. As protein: CASSDSQNGYTF.

The rearrangement links TRBV27 to TRBJ1-1; D is unclear. V lost 1 base, J lost 0 bases, and 9 bases lay in between. Looked up from germline, CDR1 is MNHEY and CDR2 is SMNVEV (reference sequence). The CDR3 length is 15 residues. As DNA, the CDR3 is TGTGCCAGCAGTTTATTCGGGGATATGAACACTGAAGCTTTCTTT. It translates to CASSLFGDMNTEAFF.

CDR3 nucleotides: TGTGCCAGCAGCTTAGCCCCAGGGGGGGGAACTGAAGCTTTCTTT. It is translated as CASSLAPGGGTEAFF. The rearrangement uses TRBV7-2 and TRBJ1-1; TRBD1 matches 7 bases. V was clipped by 0 bases and J by 5 bases; unmatched bases: 6. The length of the CDR3 is 15 residues. CDR1 and CDR2 from the germline V gene are SGHTA and FQGNSA.

In DNA form, the CDR3 reads TGTGCCAGCAGCCCGGGGGCCCTAGGCAGGTACGAGCAGTACTTC. Translation: CASSPGALGRYEQYF. This chain links TRBV5-6 with TRBJ2-7; D assignment may be TRBD1 or TRBD2 (6 bases each). Looked up from germline, CDR1 is SGHDT and CDR2 is YYEEEE. V lost 4 bases, J lost 4 bases, and 18 bases lay in between. This CDR3 comprises 15 residues. The complete variable domain, with remaining parts taken from reference TRBV5-6 and TRBJ2-7, reads DAGVTQSPTHLIKTRGQQVTLRCSPKSGHDTVSWYQQALGQGPQFIFQYYEEEERQRGNFPDRFSGHQFPNYSSELNVNALLLGDSALYLCASSPGALGRYEQYFGPGTRLTVT.

The genes are TRBV11-2 and TRBJ2-1; either TRBD1 or TRBD2 may fit D (5 bases each). The germline CDR1 and CDR2 sequences are SGHAT and FQNNGV. Trimming took 3 bases from V and 9 from J, leaving 18 bases between them. The CDR3 consists of 15 residues. CDR3: CASSFSLAVGTEQFF. The CDR3 bases are TGTGCCAGCAGCTTTTCACTTGCTGTAGGGACTGAGCAGTTCTTC.

This clone was counted between two and nine times. At one end, the junction sequence differs from germline, possibly due to a read error. J is TRBJ2-7 and V is TRBV7-3, with unresolved D. Germline V lookup: CDR1 SGHTA, CDR2 FQGTGA. The CDR3 is 12 residues long. The DNA for the CDR3 is TGTGTCAGCAGACTTGACGGACGGGAGCAGTACTTC. As protein: CVSRLDGREQYF.

At least ten counts were recorded for this clone. The genes are TRBV7-3 and TRBJ2-6, with D perhaps matching TRBD1 (6 bases). The CDR3 is 17 amino acids. V was trimmed by 5 bases and J by 2 bases, leaving 16 bases between them. The germline CDR1 and CDR2 sequences are SGHTA and FQGTGA. CDR3 sequence: CASSQNRASTGANVLTF. The CDR3 DNA reads TGTGCCAGCAGCCAAAACAGGGCTTCTACTGGGGCCAACGTCCTGACTTTC.

The CDR3 DNA is TGTGCCAGCAGTTTCGTGTCAGGCGGTTCTGAAGCTTTCTTT. It encodes CASSFVSGGSEAFF. The genes are TRBV27 and TRBJ1-1; D ambiguous. Germline V gene lookup returns CDR1 MNHEY and CDR2 SMNVEV (reference sequence). Trimming removed 3 bases at V and 6 bases at J, with 14 bases between. The CDR3 spans 14 residues.

In this sample, this clone turned up many times. A much more abundant neighbour one base away suggests this may be a read error. This chain links TRBV2 with TRBJ2-1; D may correspond to TRBD1 or TRBD2 (5 bases each). Trimming removed 4 bases from V and 3 bases from J, with 13 bases in between. CDR3 size: 15 residues. CDR1 is SNHLY, CDR2 FYNNEI, per germline. Here the CDR3 DNA reads TGTGCCAGCAGTGGGGGAATTGGGGGCTACAATGAGCAGTTCTTC. Amino acids: CASSGGIGGYNEQFF.

The genes are TRBV5-1 and TRBJ1-2, with D perhaps matching TRBD1 (6 bases). Trimming took 0 bases from V and 5 from J, leaving 11 bases between them. The V gene's germline CDR1 is SGHRS and CDR2 YFSETQ. The CDR3 covers 14 residues. This CDR3 reads CASSLAGGAYGYTF. DNA for the CDR3: TGCGCCAGCAGCTTGGCGGGGGGCGCTTATGGCTACACCTTC.

The rearrangement uses TRBV20-1 and TRBJ2-7; TRBD1 is a possible D gene (6 bases). From germline, CDR1 is DFQATT and CDR2 SNEGSKA (reference sequence). This CDR3 has 15 amino acids. Trimming took off 5 bases at V and 1 base at J, with 18 bases between the two ends. The CDR3 region is CSASTLTGQSYEQYF. DNA for the CDR3: TGCAGTGCTTCCACCCTCACGGGACAATCCTACGAGCAGTACTTC.

By proportion, this clone is medium-sized. V gene TRBV5-6 combines with J gene TRBJ2-7; 7 bases align to TRBD2. With V trimmed by 0 bases and J by 3 bases, 9 bases remained unmatched. The CDR3 sequence is 16 residues long. In germline, CDR1 is SGHDT, CDR2 YYEEEE. CDR3 sequence (DNA): TGTGCCAGCAGCTTGGCTGGGGGGGAAGTGGGCTACGAGCAGTACTTC. Translating it yields CASSLAGGEVGYEQYF.

This clone came up a few times. The V gene is TRBV6-1, the J gene TRBJ1-6; TRBD1 agrees at 9 bases. CDR1 and CDR2 from the germline V gene are MNHNS and SASEGT. This CDR3 is 14 amino acids long. The ends lost 3 bases at V and 10 bases at J; junction bases unmatched: 4. CDR3 loop: CASSDWTGASPLHF. In DNA form, the CDR3 reads TGTGCCAGCAGTGATTGGACAGGGGCCTCACCCCTCCACTTT.

This clone was counted many times. A single base separates this from a much larger clone, so it may be a read error. The CDR3 DNA is TGCGCCAGCAGCTTGAACGGACCCTACGAGCAGTACTTC. Translating gives CASSLNGPYEQYF. This chain joins TRBV5-1 and TRBJ2-7; no definite D call. The germline V gene encodes CDR1 SGHRS and CDR2 YFSETQ. The CDR3 is made up of 13 amino acids. V was pared by 1 base and J by 2 bases, with 7 bases between.

This clone is medium-sized within its sample. The V and J genes are TRBV24-1 and TRBJ2-1; D may be TRBD2 (5 bases). There are 13 residues in the CDR3. V was clipped by 4 bases and J by 7 bases, with 10 bases between them. The germline V gene has CDR1 KGHDR and CDR2 SFDVKD. CDR3 coding DNA: TGTGCCACCAGTGAACCCGGGATAAATGAGCAGTTCTTC. Its protein is CATSEPGINEQFF.

The gene calls are TRBV12-3 or TRBV12-4 and TRBJ1-6; D ambiguous. This CDR3 contains 14 residues. V gave up 5 bases and J gave up 6 bases, with 11 bases separating them. The CDR3 sequence: CASSGRAGNSPLHF. The CDR3 DNA sequence: TGTGCCAGCAGTGGAAGGGCTGGTAATTCACCCCTCCACTTT.

Sample share makes this clone medium-sized. The CDR3 loop is CASSQTGTVFYEQYF. CDR3 DNA: TGCGCCAGCAGCCAAACCGGGACAGTGTTCTACGAGCAGTACTTC. The V call is TRBV5-1, the J call TRBJ2-7; 7 bases agree with TRBD1. The V and J ends lost 4 bases and 3 bases, in that order; junction bases with no gene match: 10. The CDR3 spans 15 residues. Germline V gene data show CDR1 as SGHRS and CDR2 as YFSETQ.

This clone has a count of ten or more. This sequence joins TRBV18 and TRBJ2-1, with D maybe TRBD1 (6 bases). The germline V gene encodes CDR1 KGHSH and CDR2 LQKENI. Trimming left V 3 bases short and J 9 bases short, with 15 bases between. The CDR3 is 14 amino acids. CDR3 sequence (DNA): TGTGCCAGCTCACCCCCGACAGGATCATCTGAGCAGTTCTTC. Translating it yields CASSPPTGSSEQFF.

The sample holds a few counts of this clone. V and J are TRBV2 and TRBJ1-1, with D perhaps matching TRBD1 (5 bases). In germline, CDR1 is SNHLY, CDR2 FYNNEI. This CDR3 is 12 amino acids long. Trimming removed 7 bases from V and 8 bases from J, with 14 bases in between. The CDR3 region is CASIQGREEAFF. CDR3 DNA: TGTGCCAGCATTCAGGGCAGGGAGGAAGCTTTCTTT.

This clone was picked up many times. The chain uses TRBV6-1 and TRBJ1-1; D perhaps matches TRBD1 (6 bases). Germline CDR1 is MNHNS and CDR2 is SASEGT. Trimming stripped 3 bases from V and 7 bases from J, with 12 bases between. The CDR3 extends over 13 amino acids. This CDR3 reads CASSDKGGNEAFF. The CDR3 region has the DNA TGTGCCAGCAGTGACAAGGGGGGTAATGAAGCTTTCTTT.

By sample share, this clone is medium-sized. The rearrangement uses TRBV7-9 and TRBJ2-7; D remains unclear. The germline V gene encodes CDR1 SEHNR and CDR2 FQNEAQ (reference sequence). The CDR3 length is 13 residues. V lost 0 bases and J lost 6, with 9 bases in between. The CDR3: CASSLAGAPEQYF. The CDR3 region has the DNA TGTGCCAGCAGCTTAGCGGGTGCTCCCGAGCAGTACTTC.

This chain uses TRBV6-1 with TRBJ2-2, with D perhaps matching TRBD2 (6 bases). The CDR3 has 13 amino acids. V was clipped by 8 bases and J by 7 bases, with 14 bases between them. Germline lookup yields CDR1 MNHNS and CDR2 SASEGT. The CDR3 nucleotides are TGTGCCAGCCGACTTGGGGGGATCGGGGAGCTGTTTTTT. This encodes CASRLGGIGELFF.